These 28 T cell receptor beta chains share one sample of origin, sequenced in a study of OX40 agonist ivuxolimab in advanced cancers. Clones were read by immunoSEQ multiplex PCR, and TCRdb kept only the in-frame ones, dropping some. The data contain about 41,000 clones, approximately 89% of them singletons. Sequencing was performed on CD4+ or CD8+ T cells sorted from blood, taken in a trial of the OX40 agonist ivuxolimab. Receptor source: an adult with an advanced solid tumor such as melanoma, head and neck, liver or kidney cancer.

The V and J genes are TRBV7-6 and TRBJ1-2; D perhaps matches TRBD1 (5 bases). The germline V gene encodes CDR1 SGHVS and CDR2 FNYEAQ. The germline V and J ends were trimmed by 5 bases and 6 bases, with 25 bases remaining between them. This CDR3 region has 17 residues. The CDR3 spells CASSPGTAPWLGHGYTF. The CDR3 region has the DNA TGTGCCAGCAGCCCAGGGACGGCACCTTGGTTGGGACATGGCTACACCTTC.

V gene TRBV7-6 combines with J gene TRBJ1-5, with 7 bases identical to TRBD1. The CDR3 is 14 amino acids. V shed 3 bases and J 4 bases; nucleotides not matched to a gene: 3. Germline V CDR1 and CDR2: SGHVS, FNYEAQ. CDR3 in DNA: TGTGCCAGCAGCTTCGGGACAGCTAATCAGCCCCAGCATTTT. Amino acid sequence: CASSFGTANQPQHF.

The chain has TRBV6-6 and TRBJ1-2, with 7 bases identical to TRBD1. Unmatched junction bases numbered 5, after V lost 6 bases and J lost 4 bases. CDR1 and CDR2 (germline): MNHNY, SVGAGI (reference sequence). This CDR3 comprises 13 residues. The CDR3: CASRATGVYGYTF. In DNA form, the CDR3 reads TGTGCCAGCAGAGCCACAGGGGTCTATGGCTACACCTTC.

The chain employs TRBV11-3 and TRBJ1-2; TRBD1 might be the D (5 bases). The CDR3 has 13 residues. Germline V gives CDR1 SGHNT, CDR2 YENEEA. V lost 3 bases, J lost 5 bases, and 10 bases lay in between. CDR3 DNA: TGTGCCAGCAGCTTCAGCCAGGGTTATGGCTACACCTTC. Its translation: CASSFSQGYGYTF.

The chain links TRBV7-3 to TRBJ1-1; 10 bases agree with TRBD1. CDR1 is SGHTA, CDR2 FQGTGA, per germline. The CDR3 is 13 residues long. J lost 8 bases, V lost 3 bases, and 3 bases had no gene match. In DNA form, the CDR3 reads TGTGCCAGCAGCTTTGGACAGGGGGGCGAAGCTTTCTTT. This encodes CASSFGQGGEAFF.

The rearrangement uses TRBV11-3 and TRBJ2-5; TRBD2 matches at 8 bases. Germline V lookup: CDR1 SGHNT, CDR2 YENEEA. Germline trimming cut 11 bases from V and 4 bases from J; bases unmatched to any gene: 12. This CDR3 contains 14 residues. The DNA of the CDR3 is TGTGCCTGCAAAGCGGGAGCCCTTTTAGAGACCCAGTACTTC. Its translation: CACKAGALLETQYF. The variable domain in full, with the rest retrieved from reference TRBV11-3 and TRBJ2-5, is EAGVVQSPRYKIIEKKQPVAFWCNPISGHNTLYWYLQNLGQGPELLIRYENEEAVDDSQLPKDRFSAERLKGVDSTLKIQPAELGDSAVYLCACKAGALLETQYFGPGTRLLVL.

The chain is built from TRBV28 and TRBJ1-6, with D uncertain. The germline V and J ends were trimmed by 6 bases and 6 bases, with 9 bases remaining between them. The CDR3 has 13 amino acids. Germline CDR1 is MDHEN and CDR2 is SYDVKM. The CDR3 here is CASSSGVNSPLHF. As DNA, the CDR3 is TGTGCCAGCAGCTCTGGGGTTAATTCACCCCTCCACTTT. Full variable domain (missing parts from reference TRBV28 and TRBJ1-6): DVKVTQSSRYLVKRTGEKVFLECVQDMDHENMFWYRQDPGLGLRLIYFSYDVKMKEKGDIPEGYSVSREKKERFSLILESASTNQTSMYLCASSSGVNSPLHFGNGTRLTVT.

This rearrangement joins TRBV27 to TRBJ1-3; TRBD1 matches at 8 bases. The CDR3 length is 16 residues. Germline V gene lookup returns CDR1 MNHEY and CDR2 SMNVEV (reference sequence). V dropped 5 bases and J dropped 2; count of bases not matched to a gene: 8. The CDR3 region has the DNA TGTGCCAGCAGTAACACGAGGACAGGGACTGGAAACACCATATATTTT. It is translated as CASSNTRTGTGNTIYF.

V and J are TRBV11-2 and TRBJ1-1; D not certain. Germline V gives CDR1 SGHAT, CDR2 FQNNGV. The CDR3 is made up of 13 amino acids. Trimming took off 1 base at V and 0 bases at J, with 3 bases between the two ends. The CDR3 spells CASSLALNTEAFF. Here the CDR3 DNA reads TGTGCCAGCAGCTTAGCTCTGAACACTGAAGCTTTCTTT.

The chain joins TRBV2 to TRBJ2-3; D unclear. Germline V gene lookup returns CDR1 SNHLY and CDR2 FYNNEI. The germline V and J ends were trimmed by 2 bases and 11 bases, with 5 bases remaining between them. The CDR3 consists of 10 residues. The CDR3 here is CASSEWGQYF. The CDR3 DNA reads TGTGCCAGCAGTGAATGGGGGCAGTATTTT.

V and J are TRBV19 and TRBJ2-5; D gene uncertain. This CDR3 is built from 16 residues. Germline V gene data show CDR1 as LNHDA and CDR2 as SQIVND (reference sequence). With 10 bases removed from V and 0 bases from J, the gap between germline ends came to 21 bases. CDR3 sequence: CATTAGGRTNQETQYF. The DNA for the CDR3 is TGTGCCACCACAGCAGGCGGACGGACGAACCAAGAGACCCAGTACTTC.

This clone was counted once. The CDR3 coding sequence is TGTGCCTGGAACCCCCGGGGGACAAAAGGAGAGCAGTACTTC. It specifies CAWNPRGTKGEQYF. This chain links TRBV30 with TRBJ2-7; the D call may be TRBD1 or TRBD2 (6 bases each). V gave up 4 bases and J gave up 7 bases, with 20 bases separating them. The V gene's germline CDR1 is GTSNPN and CDR2 SVGIG (reference sequence). The CDR3 length is 14 residues.

V and J are TRBV15 and TRBJ1-1; D is unclear. The V end lost 5 bases, the J end lost 0 bases, and 10 bases lay between the germline ends. CDR1 and CDR2 (germline): LNHNV, YYDKDF (reference sequence). CDR3 size: 14 residues. The CDR3 coding sequence is TGTGCCACCAGCTACCTCGGCATGAACACTGAAGCTTTCTTT. Amino acids: CATSYLGMNTEAFF.

The chain has TRBV6-4 and TRBJ2-7; the D gene could be TRBD1 or TRBD2 (5 bases each). This CDR3 comprises 15 residues. V was pared by 5 bases and J by 1 base, with 15 bases between. Germline lookup yields CDR1 MRHNA and CDR2 SNTAGT. The DNA for the CDR3 is TGTGCCAGCAGTTCCGGGACCGTCGGTTCCTACGAGCAGTACTTC. Its protein product is CASSSGTVGSYEQYF.

This chain links TRBV5-7 with TRBJ1-5; 7 bases line up with TRBD1. TRBV5-7 is noted as an ORF with a role that remains uncertain. Losses at the gene ends were 0 bases for V and 1 base for J; bases not matched to a gene: 4. This CDR3 has 16 amino acids. CDR3 sequence: CASSLGGRGSNQPQHF. The CDR3 bases are TGTGCCAGCAGCTTGGGGGGCAGGGGGAGCAATCAGCCCCAGCATTTT.

The chain couples TRBV30 to TRBJ1-5, with 10 bases fitting TRBD1. CDR1 GTSNPN and CDR2 SVGIG come from the germline V gene (reference sequence). After removal of 7 bases from V and 1 base from J, the junction contained 4 bases not matched to a gene. This CDR3 spans 14 amino acids. The CDR3 DNA is TGTGCCTTGAAGGGACAGGGGAGCAATCAGCCCCAGCATTTT. Protein sequence: CALKGQGSNQPQHF.

This chain joins TRBV27 and TRBJ1-3, with 7 bases fitting TRBD1. Trimming cost V 6 bases and J 0 bases; bases outside gene matches: 5. The length of the CDR3 is 15 residues. Germline lookup yields CDR1 MNHEY and CDR2 SMNVEV (reference sequence). CDR3 nucleotides: TGTGCCAGCAGGCAGACAGGGACCTCTGGAAACACCATATATTTT. Translated: CASRQTGTSGNTIYF.

This chain uses TRBV2 with TRBJ2-7; TRBD1 matches 8 bases. In germline, CDR1 is SNHLY, CDR2 FYNNEI. Trimming took 7 bases from V and 0 from J; bases not matched to a gene: 8. The CDR3 runs 15 residues. The CDR3 DNA follows: TGTGCCAGCACTCCGGACAGGGCTGTCTCCTACGAGCAGTACTTC. This encodes CASTPDRAVSYEQYF.

The chain couples TRBV10-3 to TRBJ1-1; weak D call: TRBD1 (6 bases). Per the germline V gene, CDR1 is ENHRY and CDR2 is SYGVKD. The germline V and J ends were trimmed by 6 bases and 0 bases, with 14 bases remaining between them. This CDR3 contains 15 residues. This CDR3 is CAIRLSSGVNTEAFF. CDR3 coding DNA: TGTGCCATCAGATTAAGCTCAGGGGTGAACACTGAAGCTTTCTTT.

This clone was seen only once. The chain combines TRBV5-4 with TRBJ1-1, with a tentative D call TRBD1 (6 bases). Germline V gives CDR1 SGHNT, CDR2 YYREEE (reference sequence). The CDR3 covers 14 residues. Trimming cost V 10 bases and J 7 bases, with 23 bases left between them. The CDR3 nucleotides read TGTGCCGTAGGGGGGGGAGGGGTGGTCGATGAAGCTTTCTTT. Protein product: CAVGGGGVVDEAFF.

This clone was seen only a few times. The chain joins TRBV9 to TRBJ2-1; TRBD2 matches at 13 bases. Germline loops: CDR1 SGDLS, CDR2 YYNGEE. CDR3 length: 17 residues. The V gene end was trimmed by 0 bases and the J gene end by 8 bases; junction bases not matched to a gene: 8. CDR3 residues: CASSVDYTSGGGDEQFF. The CDR3 region has the DNA TGTGCCAGCAGCGTAGATTACACTAGCGGGGGGGGTGATGAGCAGTTCTTC.

This clone was found a few times. V gene TRBV10-1 combines with J gene TRBJ2-1, with TRBD1 identical over 7 bases. Germline CDR1 is WNHNN and CDR2 is SYGVQD (reference sequence). V gave up 4 bases and J gave up 15 bases; unmatched junction bases: 12. This CDR3 region has 13 residues. CDR3 sequence reads: CASSVSTGDVAFF. CDR3 bases: TGCGCCAGCAGTGTGTCAACAGGGGATGTAGCGTTCTTC.

The gene calls are TRBV7-9 and TRBJ1-1, with D tentatively TRBD1 (6 bases). This CDR3 has 13 residues. V was cut by 5 bases and J by 0 bases, with 7 bases left in between. CDR1 and CDR2 (germline): SEHNR, FQNEAQ (reference sequence). CDR3 bases: TGTGCCAGCAGCAACAGGGTGAACACTGAAGCTTTCTTT. It codes for CASSNRVNTEAFF.

The chain couples TRBV9 to TRBJ2-1; TRBD2 matches 7 bases. Trimming cost V 4 bases and J 1 base; bases outside gene matches: 17. Germline V CDR1 and CDR2: SGDLS, YYNGEE. This CDR3 is built from 19 residues. CDR3 sequence: CASSSILVGGVESYNEQFF. CDR3 DNA sequence: TGTGCCAGCAGCTCCATCCTTGTGGGGGGGGTCGAATCCTACAATGAGCAGTTCTTC. Full variable domain (missing parts from reference TRBV9 and TRBJ2-1): DSGVTQTPKHLITATGQRVTLRCSPRSGDLSVYWYQQSLDQGLQFLIQYYNGEERAKGNILERFSAQQFPDLHSELNLSSLELGDSALYFCASSSILVGGVESYNEQFFGPGTRLTVL.

The gene calls are TRBV6-5 and TRBJ1-2; no firm D call. This CDR3 spans 13 amino acids. From germline, CDR1 is MNHEY and CDR2 SVGAGI. V lost 2 bases, J lost 2 bases, and 6 bases lay in between. In nucleotides, the CDR3 is TGTGCCAGCAGTTACGAAGGGAACTATGGCTACACCTTC. Amino acids: CASSYEGNYGYTF.

Written as DNA, the CDR3 is TGTGCCAGCATCCCCGGCACCTCTAGCTCCTACAATGAGCAGTTCTTC. It codes for CASIPGTSSSYNEQFF. J is TRBJ2-1 and V is TRBV11-2, with D hard to call. Germline CDR1 is SGHAT and CDR2 is FQNNGV. Trimming took off 7 bases at V and 0 bases at J, with 16 bases between the two ends. This CDR3 is built from 16 residues. Full variable domain (remainder filled in from reference TRBV11-2 and TRBJ2-1): EAGVAQSPRYKIIEKRQSVAFWCNPISGHATLYWYQQILGQGPKLLIQFQNNGVVDDSQLPKDRFSAERLKGVDSTLKIQPAKLEDSAVYLCASIPGTSSSYNEQFFGPGTRLTVL.

The gene calls are TRBV4-1 and TRBJ2-7; no clear D gene. The CDR3 loop spans 14 amino acids. Germline V gives CDR1 MGHRA, CDR2 YSYEKL. Trimming took off 4 bases at V and 0 bases at J, with 10 bases between the two ends. The CDR3 coding sequence is TGCGCCAGCAGCCCCTCTCCCTTCTCCTACGAGCAGTACTTC. This translates into CASSPSPFSYEQYF.

The genes are TRBV10-3 and TRBJ2-3, with no clear D. CDR1 and CDR2 from the germline V gene are ENHRY and SYGVKD. The CDR3 sequence is 13 residues long. V was shortened by 2 bases and J by 4 bases, with 7 bases between the two germline ends. The DNA for the CDR3 is TGTGCCATCAGTGAGGGGGAAGCAGATACGCAGTATTTT. It specifies CAISEGEADTQYF.